The 6 T cell receptor beta chains below come from one sample, sequenced in a study of T cells in Graves' hyperthyroidism and ophthalmopathy. Template material for amplifying TCR beta CDR3 regions consisted of RNA transcripts. TCR CDR3 regions were first amplified by RT-PCR with HTBI primers. TCRdb reprocessed the multiplex PCR reads via MiXCR and lists one record per CDR3 protein. The data contain about 560,000 distinct CDR3 sequences, over 15% of them singletons. Source material: blood. All receptors derive from a woman under 30 with Graves' hyperthyroidism.

The rearrangement joins TRBV9 to TRBJ1-6, with 9 bases identical to TRBD1. Germline V CDR1 and CDR2: SGDLS, YYNGEE. With V trimmed by 0 bases and J by 10 bases, 5 bases remained unmatched. This CDR3 contains 15 residues. CDR3 sequence: CASSVDGTGMSPLHF. The DNA of the CDR3 is TGTGCCAGCAGCGTAGATGGGACAGGGATGTCACCCCTCCACTTT.

This clonotype appeared many times. The rearrangement joins TRBV5-1 to TRBJ2-1, with 10 bases fitting TRBD2. CDR3 size: 16 residues. CDR1 is SGHRS and CDR2 is YFSETQ in the germline V gene. With 4 bases clipped from V and 8 bases from J, the junction kept 12 bases outside the gene matches. The CDR3 region is CASSQRRLAGQDEQFF. The CDR3 DNA reads as TGCGCCAGCAGCCAGCGCCGACTAGCGGGCCAGGATGAGCAGTTCTTC.

The V and J genes are TRBV16 and TRBJ2-7, with D possibly TRBD1 on 5 matching bases. The CDR3 loop spans 14 amino acids. V lost 6 bases and J 7 bases, leaving 19 bases between the germline ends. Germline-derived CDR1 and CDR2 are KGHSY and FQNENV. The CDR3 DNA sequence: TGTGCCAGCAGAGGAACAGGCCTCTCAGGGGAGCAGTACTTC. This gives the protein CASRGTGLSGEQYF.

This chain connects TRBV9 to TRBJ2-7; tentatively, D is TRBD1 or TRBD2 (5 bases each). The germline V gene has CDR1 SGDLS and CDR2 YYNGEE. Deletions cut 0 bases from V and 4 bases from J, with 11 bases between. The CDR3 has 14 residues. CDR3 residues: CASSVGGTGYEQYF. CDR3 in DNA: TGTGCCAGCAGCGTAGGGGGGACGGGGTACGAGCAGTACTTC.

There are a few counts of this clonotype. The chain uses TRBV7-9 and TRBJ2-1; the D is unclear. Trimming cost V 3 bases and J 3 bases, with 6 bases left between them. Germline V gene sequence: CDR1 SEHNR, CDR2 FQNEAQ (reference sequence). CDR3 length: 13 amino acids. The CDR3 DNA sequence: TGTGCCAGCAGCTTTGGGTTCTACAATGAGCAGTTCTTC. This encodes CASSFGFYNEQFF.

With regard to this clonotype: A much larger clone differs from this one at a single base, so this may be a read error. V and J are TRBV6-5 and TRBJ2-1; perhaps TRBD1 as D (5 bases). Trimming removed 1 base from V and 6 bases from J, with 13 bases in between. The CDR3 runs 15 residues. Per the germline V gene, CDR1 is MNHEY and CDR2 is SVGAGI. The CDR3 loop reads CASSYLPETVNEQFF. The CDR3 DNA reads as TGTGCCAGCAGTTACTTACCGGAGACAGTCAATGAGCAGTTCTTC.